This entry lists 28 T cell receptor beta chains sequenced from one sample in a study of blood T cells in healthy people across ages. PCR was performed a second time for about 6 to 11 cycles using a sample-barcoded 5' primer and a J-beta primer mix. TCRdb independently ran MiXCR on the 5' RACE reads; one entry per CDR3 protein. The sample yields approximately 940,000 distinct CDR3 sequences, about 48% seen once. Sequenced input: blood. These receptors were collected from a man aged 25-45 years in good health.

The chain employs TRBV15 and TRBJ2-2, with 7 bases matching TRBD2. The CDR3 runs 15 residues. Germline lookup yields CDR1 LNHNV and CDR2 YYDKDF (reference sequence). Germline trimming cut 3 bases from V and 4 bases from J; bases unmatched to any gene: 5. CDR3 in DNA: TGTGCCACCAGCAGGGAGGGGAGGGTCACCGGGGAGCTGTTTTTT. This sequence encodes CATSREGRVTGELFF.

The chain joins TRBV5-5 to TRBJ2-4; possibly TRBD2 for D (5 bases). Trimming shortened V by 3 bases and J by 5 bases, and 12 bases separated the two germline ends. In germline, CDR1 is SGHKS, CDR2 YYEKEE (reference sequence). The CDR3 runs 14 residues. The CDR3 DNA is TGTGCCAGCAGCTCCCCGAGTAGCGAAAACATTCAGTACTTC. The encoded protein is CASSSPSSENIQYF.

This chain links TRBV4-2 with TRBJ2-2; 10 nucleotides line up with TRBD2. Germline loops: CDR1 LGHNA, CDR2 YNFKEQ. With 4 bases clipped from V and 1 base from J, the junction kept 3 bases outside the gene matches. CDR3 size: 16 residues. CDR3 DNA: TGTGCCAGCAGCCTCCCTAGCGGGGGGAACACCGGGGAGCTGTTTTTT. It translates to CASSLPSGGNTGELFF.

The table lists this clonotype with a few counts. CDR3 sequence (DNA): TGCAGCGTGGATGGGACAGCGGAACTGCCATATGGCTACACCTTC. Translating gives CSVDGTAELPYGYTF. V gene TRBV29-1 combines with J gene TRBJ1-2; 7 bases map to TRBD1. Losses at the gene ends were 6 bases for V and 5 bases for J; bases not matched to a gene: 15. This CDR3 region has 15 residues. CDR1 is SQVTM and CDR2 is ANQGSEA in the germline V gene.

The rearrangement links TRBV20-1 to TRBJ1-5; D is uncertain. Germline lookup yields CDR1 DFQATT and CDR2 SNEGSKA (reference sequence). The CDR3 is 17 residues long. Between the trimmed V and J ends, which lost 6 bases and 1 base, there was a span of 22 bases. The CDR3 DNA follows: TGCAGTGCCAAACATGGGCCAAGCTCGGGGAGCAATCAGCCCCAGCATTTT. It encodes CSAKHGPSSGSNQPQHF.

The CDR3 region is CSAILGGINEQFF. The DNA of the CDR3 is TGCAGTGCCATTCTGGGAGGGATCAATGAGCAGTTCTTC. This chain connects TRBV20-1 to TRBJ2-1; 7 positions agree with TRBD2. The CDR3 is 13 residues long. Unmatched junction bases numbered 8, after V lost 6 bases and J lost 6 bases. Germline CDR1 reads DFQATT; CDR2 reads SNEGSKA (reference sequence).

The V and J genes are TRBV20-1 and TRBJ2-5; 8 bases align to TRBD2. The CDR3 spans 16 residues. V shed 1 base and J 4 bases; nucleotides not matched to a gene: 11. Germline-derived CDR1 and CDR2 are DFQATT and SNEGSKA (reference sequence). The chain's CDR3 is CSARGGAGGPLETQYF. The CDR3 DNA reads TGCAGTGCTAGAGGGGGGGCGGGGGGACCCTTAGAGACCCAGTACTTC.

This chain connects TRBV25-1 to TRBJ2-6; 9 bases line up with TRBD1. This CDR3 has 19 amino acids. Trimming took 6 bases from V and 1 from J; bases not matched to a gene: 13. The germline V gene encodes CDR1 MGHDK and CDR2 SYGVNS. The CDR3, as DNA: TGTGCCAGCAGCGGGACAGGGTTAAGTGGTAGATCTGGGGCCAACGTCCTGACTTTC. This gives the protein CASSGTGLSGRSGANVLTF.

The chain employs TRBV10-3 and TRBJ1-2, with 8 bases identical to TRBD1. The CDR3 spans 13 residues. The V segment lost 11 bases and the J segment 3 bases; nucleotides outside the gene matches: 8. Germline values: CDR1 ENHRY, CDR2 SYGVKD. The CDR3 protein is CAVDPGGDYGYTF. In DNA form, the CDR3 reads TGTGCCGTCGACCCAGGGGGCGACTATGGCTACACCTTC.

There are a few counts of this clonotype. The chain has TRBV20-1 and TRBJ2-7, with D perhaps TRBD1 (6 bases). Germline V gene lookup returns CDR1 DFQATT and CDR2 SNEGSKA (reference sequence). This CDR3 is built from 13 residues. Trimming removed 5 bases at V and 3 bases at J, with 14 bases between. The CDR3 protein is CSAGRDIFYEQYF. CDR3 bases: TGCAGTGCTGGCCGGGACATTTTCTACGAGCAGTACTTC.

This clonotype was recorded a few times. The DNA for the CDR3 is TGTGCCAGCAGCCCCAGTGGAGGACAGGGGTATGGCTACACCTTC. Translating it yields CASSPSGGQGYGYTF. V usage is TRBV7-3 and J usage is TRBJ1-2; 9 bases are shared with TRBD1. With V trimmed by 5 bases and J by 5 bases, 9 bases remained unmatched. The CDR3 sequence is 15 residues long. Germline CDR1 SGHTA, CDR2 FQGTGA.

This clonotype was counted a few times. The chain links TRBV5-1 to TRBJ2-5, with 15 bases fitting TRBD2. Germline CDR1 reads SGHRS; CDR2 reads YFSETQ. V lost 0 bases, J lost 11 bases, and 17 bases stayed unmatched. The CDR3 covers 19 residues. The CDR3 reads CASSLAWTSGGAKFDEQYF. The CDR3 DNA reads as TGCGCCAGCAGCTTGGCCTGGACTAGCGGGGGGGCTAAGTTCGATGAGCAGTACTTC.

The V gene is TRBV7-2, the J gene TRBJ2-5; the D gene is possibly TRBD1 (6 bases). Germline CDR1 is SGHTA and CDR2 is FQGNSA. CDR3 length: 15 residues. Trimming pared 5 bases from V and 1 base from J, leaving 14 bases between. CDR3 coding DNA: TGTGCCAGCAGCCCAGGGGACCCAGGCCAAGAGACCCAGTACTTC. Its translation: CASSPGDPGQETQYF.

This chain uses TRBV6-2 or TRBV6-3 with TRBJ2-2; the D is unclear. Trimming pared 8 bases from V and 6 bases from J, leaving 19 bases between. CDR3 length: 15 residues. CDR1 is MNHEY, CDR2 SVGEGT, per germline. In DNA form, the CDR3 reads TGTGCCAGCGGACCCATGGGCTTCCAACCCGGGGAGCTGTTTTTT. Its protein is CASGPMGFQPGELFF.

The chain recombines TRBV7-2 with TRBJ2-7; TRBD1 might be the D (5 bases). CDR1 SGHTA and CDR2 FQGNSA come from the germline V gene. This CDR3 is 14 amino acids long. V lost 1 base and J 3 bases, leaving 10 bases between the germline ends. DNA for the CDR3: TGTGCCAGCAGCTTAGGGGGCATTTTCTACGAGCAGTACTTC. Its translation is CASSLGGIFYEQYF.

This clonotype turned up a few times. The V gene is TRBV20-1, the J gene TRBJ2-3; 7 bases are a match to TRBD1. This CDR3 spans 12 amino acids. CDR1 DFQATT and CDR2 SNEGSKA come from the germline V gene (reference sequence). V lost 5 bases and J lost 2; bases outside the gene matches: 1. The CDR3 region is CSAGTDTDTQYF. The CDR3 nucleotides are TGCAGTGCTGGGACAGACACAGATACGCAGTATTTT.

This clonotype was counted once. The genes are TRBV4-1 and TRBJ2-5; D is undetermined. The CDR3 contains 16 residues. Trimming left V 2 bases short and J 2 bases short, with 15 bases between. CDR1 and CDR2 (germline): MGHRA, YSYEKL. Here the CDR3 reads CASSQFHGLDQETQYF. CDR3 DNA: TGCGCCAGCAGCCAATTCCACGGCCTGGATCAAGAGACCCAGTACTTC.

The chain is built from TRBV6-1 and TRBJ1-5; no clear D. Between the trimmed V and J ends, which lost 3 bases and 3 bases, there was a span of 12 bases. This CDR3 has 15 residues. Germline CDR1 is MNHNS and CDR2 is SASEGT. This CDR3 reads CASSEIPGYNQPQHF. In DNA form, the CDR3 reads TGTGCCAGCAGTGAGATTCCTGGCTACAATCAGCCCCAGCATTTT.

The chain combines TRBV6-4 with TRBJ2-3; a possible D gene is TRBD1 (7 bases). The CDR3 is made up of 18 amino acids. The germline V and J ends were trimmed by 2 bases and 1 base, with 19 bases remaining between them. The germline gives CDR1 MRHNA, CDR2 SNTAGT. This chain's CDR3 is CASSDPFGGGPRTDTQYF. The CDR3 DNA is TGTGCCAGCAGTGACCCTTTCGGAGGGGGCCCCCGCACAGATACGCAGTATTTT.

The rearrangement joins TRBV12-3 or TRBV12-4 to TRBJ1-2, with 7 bases identical to TRBD1. This CDR3 is built from 13 residues. The V segment lost 3 bases and the J segment 8 bases; nucleotides outside the gene matches: 6. The CDR3 DNA reads as TGTGCCAGCAGTTTGGCACAGGGGACCGGCTACACCTTC. The encoded protein is CASSLAQGTGYTF.

The chain joins TRBV6-5 to TRBJ2-1, with 8 bases fitting TRBD2. V was pared by 0 bases and J by 7 bases, with 11 bases of the junction left unmatched. The CDR3 has 17 residues. CDR1 and CDR2 from the germline V gene are MNHEY and SVGAGI. The CDR3 loop reads CASSYSWYGGAGNEQFF. In nucleotides, the CDR3 is TGTGCCAGCAGTTACTCGTGGTACGGGGGGGCAGGGAATGAGCAGTTCTTC.

In the case of this clonotype: Mismatch with germline at one junction end may stem from a read error. The chain uses TRBV27 and TRBJ1-2; the match to TRBD1 covers 9 bases. CDR3 length equals 14 residues. Germline assignment: CDR1 MNHEY and CDR2 SMNVEV (reference sequence). The CDR3 is CASSSPDRGYGHTF. DNA for the CDR3: TGTGCCAGCAGTTCTCCGGACAGGGGCTATGGCCACACCTTC.

This clonotype was counted a few times. J is TRBJ2-6 and V is TRBV20-1; D possibly corresponds to TRBD2 (6 bases). The germline CDR1 and CDR2 sequences are DFQATT and SNEGSKA (reference sequence). V was clipped by 0 bases and J by 1 base, with 10 bases between them. This CDR3 is built from 16 residues. The CDR3 spells CSARDGGLSGANVLTF. The CDR3 DNA reads TGCAGTGCTAGAGATGGGGGACTGTCTGGGGCCAACGTCCTGACTTTC.

This sequence joins TRBV9 and TRBJ2-3, with 11 positions matching TRBD2. CDR3 size: 17 residues. With V trimmed by 2 bases and J by 7 bases, 12 bases remained unmatched. Per the germline V gene, CDR1 is SGDLS and CDR2 is YYNGEE. The CDR3 sequence is CASSVSTASGGPNTQYF. The CDR3 nucleotides read TGTGCCAGCAGCGTTTCAACGGCTAGCGGGGGGCCGAATACGCAGTATTTT.

This clonotype came up once. The chain employs TRBV10-3 and TRBJ2-7; 11 bases fit TRBD1. Germline values: CDR1 ENHRY, CDR2 SYGVKD. The trim removed 5 bases at V and 3 bases at J, leaving 6 bases unmatched. The CDR3 has 15 amino acids. The CDR3 region is CAISTGTGGFYEQYF. The CDR3, as DNA: TGTGCCATCAGTACCGGGACAGGGGGGTTCTACGAGCAGTACTTC.

The chain employs TRBV6-5 and TRBJ2-1; tentatively, D is TRBD1 or TRBD2 (5 bases each). Germline V gene data show CDR1 as MNHEY and CDR2 as SVGAGI. Trimming removed 6 bases at V and 2 bases at J, with 14 bases between. The CDR3 runs 15 residues. The DNA of the CDR3 is TGTGCCAGCAGCCTCTGGGGACGGCCCTACAATGAGCAGTTCTTC. Its translation is CASSLWGRPYNEQFF.

The chain carries TRBV7-2 and TRBJ2-1; D gene unclear. Per the germline V gene, CDR1 is SGHTA and CDR2 is FQGNSA. This CDR3 is built from 14 residues. V lost 5 bases and J lost 8, with 16 bases in between. In DNA, the CDR3 is TGTGCCAGCAGCACCAGCTCATTCTGGGATGAGCAGTTCTTC. Residues: CASSTSSFWDEQFF.

The chain combines TRBV5-5 with TRBJ2-5, with 8 bases lining up with TRBD2. CDR3 length: 17 residues. V was pared by 0 bases and J by 11 bases, with 18 bases of the junction left unmatched. Germline assignment: CDR1 SGHKS and CDR2 YYEKEE (reference sequence). CDR3 in DNA: TGTGCCAGCAGCTTGGGACTCGGGGGGGTTGGATTCAATGAGCAGTACTTC. It yields the protein CASSLGLGGVGFNEQYF.